This TCR beta chain originates from a study of shared clonotypes between healthy human individuals. The assay was immunoSEQ multiplex PCR, and TCRdb's table has in-frame clones only and misses some. The sample includes roughly 2.2 million clones, approximately 95% of them seen just once. V lost 5 bases and J lost 1, with 10 bases in between. There are 14 residues in the CDR3. Germline CDR1 is MDHEN and CDR2 is SYDVKM. The chain carries TRBV28 and TRBJ2-3; possible D gene TRBD1, 5 bases. This clonotype was obtained from a man aged 18 to 29 in good health. Some clones in this sample may be carry-over from other donors' samples. Sequencing was done on a sample of naive CD4+ T cells from PBMCs. The subset was: CD45RA+ positively selected. Written as DNA, the CDR3 is TGTGCCAGCAGTCAGATACAGGGCACAGATACGCAGTATTTT. Residues: CASSQIQGTDTQYF.